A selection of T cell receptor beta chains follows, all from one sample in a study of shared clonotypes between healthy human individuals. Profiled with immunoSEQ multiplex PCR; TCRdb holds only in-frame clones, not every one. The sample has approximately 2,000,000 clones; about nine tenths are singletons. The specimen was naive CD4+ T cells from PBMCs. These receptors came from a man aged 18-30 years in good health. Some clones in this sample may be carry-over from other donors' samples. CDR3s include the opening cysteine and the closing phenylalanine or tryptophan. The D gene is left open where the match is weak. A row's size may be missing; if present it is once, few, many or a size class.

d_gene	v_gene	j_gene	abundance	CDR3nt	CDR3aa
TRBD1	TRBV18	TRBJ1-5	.	TGTGCCAGCTCCCAAAACGGACAGGGTGGATCTCAGCCCCAGCATTTT	CASSQNGQGGSQPQHF
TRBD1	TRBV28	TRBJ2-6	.	TGTGCCAGCAGACCAGGGACAGTACTTGGGGCCAACGTCCTGACTTTC	CASRPGTVLGANVLTF
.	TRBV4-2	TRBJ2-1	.	TGTGCCAGCAGCCCCCGTGGGCAGGGATGGGGGAATGAGCAGTTCTTC	CASSPRGQGWGNEQFF
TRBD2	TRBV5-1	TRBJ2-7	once	TGCGCCAGCAGCTTAGCGGGAGACCCCTCCTACGAGCAGTACTTC	CASSLAGDPSYEQYF
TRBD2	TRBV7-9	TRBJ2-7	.	TGTGCCAGCAGCTTTTTCCAGGGAGGGCGCCCCTACGAGCAGTACTTC	CASSFFQGGRPYEQYF
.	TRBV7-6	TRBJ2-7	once	TGTGCCAGCAGCTTGGAACTGACCTACGAGCAGTACTTC	CASSLELTYEQYF
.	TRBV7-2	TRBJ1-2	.	TGTGCCAGCAGCTTTGGGCCAGGCTATGGCTACACCTTC	CASSFGPGYGYTF
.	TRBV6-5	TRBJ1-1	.	TGTGCCAGCAGGACCGGGACAAGTTCCGGAGGGAGAGCTTTCTTT	CASRTGTSSGGRAFF
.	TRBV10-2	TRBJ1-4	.	TGCGCCAGGCAGGATAATGAAAAACTGTTTTTT	CARQDNEKLFF
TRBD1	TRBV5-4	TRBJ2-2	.	TGTGCCAGCAGCCGGGGGGGGACAGGGGCCACCGGGGAGCTGTTTTTT	CASSRGGTGATGELFF
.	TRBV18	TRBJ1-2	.	TGTGCCAGCTCACCAGCAGGGCAGTCACGGGGCTATGGCTACACCTTC	CASSPAGQSRGYGYTF
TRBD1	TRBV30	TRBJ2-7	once	TGTGCCTGGAGCGGGGACAGGGGGTCCGAGCAGTACTTC	CAWSGDRGSEQYF
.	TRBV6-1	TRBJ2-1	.	TGTGCCAGTCCAGGGGATCGGGGAAGGATCAATGAGCAGTTCTTC	CASPGDRGRINEQFF
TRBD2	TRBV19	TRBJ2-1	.	TGTGCCAGTAGTATGGTACTAGCGGTAGGAAGAAACAATGAGCAGTTCTTC	CASSMVLAVGRNNEQFF
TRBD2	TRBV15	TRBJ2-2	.	TGTGCCACCAGCAGGGGAGCGGGAGTATATACCGGGGAGCTGTTTTTT	CATSRGAGVYTGELFF
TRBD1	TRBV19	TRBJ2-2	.	TGTGCCAGTACTAAGACAGGGGTATGGACCGGGGAGCTGTTTTTT	CASTKTGVWTGELFF
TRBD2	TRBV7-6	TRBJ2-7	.	TGTGCCAGCAGCCCAACGCCTAGCGGGAGGGACGAGCAGTACTTC	CASSPTPSGRDEQYF
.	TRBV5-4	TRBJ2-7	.	TGTGCCAGCAGCTTGCGCGCAAGACCCTACGAGCAGTACTTC	CASSLRARPYEQYF
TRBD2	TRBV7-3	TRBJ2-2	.	TGTGCCAGCAGCTTACCTAGCGGGGGAAGCGGAACCGGGGAGCTGTTTTTT	CASSLPSGGSGTGELFF
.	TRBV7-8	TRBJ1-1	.	TGTGCCAGCAGCTTAGATTCCATAAGGGACTTGAACACTGAAGCTTTCTTT	CASSLDSIRDLNTEAFF
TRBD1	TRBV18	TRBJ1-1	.	TGTGCCAGCTCACCAAGCACAGGGGGGACTGAAGCTTTCTTT	CASSPSTGGTEAFF
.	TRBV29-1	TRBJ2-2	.	TGCAGCGTCGGTGACACCGGGGAGCTGTTTTTT	CSVGDTGELFF
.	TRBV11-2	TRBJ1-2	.	TGTGCCAGCAGCTTGGAACAGGGTAACTACAAAAAGAACACCTTC	CASSLEQGNYKKNTF
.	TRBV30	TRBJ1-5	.	TGTGCCTGGAGCTTGTCAGGGGATCAGCCCCAGCATTTT	CAWSLSGDQPQHF
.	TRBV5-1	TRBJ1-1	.	TGCGCCAGCAGCTCGACGCCGGGGGGGCTAAGCACTGAAGCTTTCTTT	CASSSTPGGLSTEAFF
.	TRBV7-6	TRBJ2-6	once	TGTGCCAGCAGCTTAGTCTCCGCTGGCGCCAACGTCCTGACTTTC	CASSLVSAGANVLTF
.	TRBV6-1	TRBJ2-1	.	TGTGCCAGCAGTACCTACAATGAGCAGTTCTTC	CASSTYNEQFF
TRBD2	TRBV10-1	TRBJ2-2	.	TGCGCCAGCAGTAGAACTAGCGGGATAAACACCGGGGAGCTGTTTTTT	CASSRTSGINTGELFF
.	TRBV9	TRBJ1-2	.	TGTGCCAGCAGCGTAGGCGGGGGTGGCTACACCTTC	CASSVGGGGYTF
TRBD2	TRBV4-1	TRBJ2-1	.	TGCGCCAGCAGCCAAGAAGGGAGGACTAGCGCTAGCTCCTACAATGAGCAGTTCTTC	CASSQEGRTSASSYNEQFF
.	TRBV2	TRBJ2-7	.	TGTGCCAGCAGCCCAGGGACACCTTACGAGCAGTACTTC	CASSPGTPYEQYF
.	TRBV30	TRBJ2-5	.	TGTGCCTGGAGCCTGTTAGTCCCAACCCAGTACTTC	CAWSLLVPTQYF
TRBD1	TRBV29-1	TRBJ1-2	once	TGCAGCGTTGAAGGAGGGCAGGGGGTCCTCTATGGCTACACCTTC	CSVEGGQGVLYGYTF
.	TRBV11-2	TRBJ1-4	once	TGTGCCAGCAGCGCCCGTTCTGAAAAACTGTTTTTT	CASSARSEKLFF
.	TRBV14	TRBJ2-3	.	TGTGCCAGCAGCCTCTCTAGTGCAGATACGCAGTATTTT	CASSLSSADTQYF
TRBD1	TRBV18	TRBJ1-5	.	TGTGCCAGCTCAAGGACAGGACAGCCCCAGCATTTT	CASSRTGQPQHF
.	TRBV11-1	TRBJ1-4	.	TGTGCCAGCAGCTTAAGGGCCCCAGCGGAAAAACTGTTTTTT	CASSLRAPAEKLFF
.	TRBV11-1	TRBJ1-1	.	TGTGCCAGCAGCTTGCGGACTCCCTTGGACACTGAAGCTTTCTTT	CASSLRTPLDTEAFF
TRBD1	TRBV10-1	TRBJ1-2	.	TGCGCCAGCAGTGGCGGGACAGGGGATGGCTACACCTTC	CASSGGTGDGYTF
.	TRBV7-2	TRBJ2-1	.	TGTGCCAGCAGCTTACAGGACCCCCAGTACAATGAGCAGTTCTTC	CASSLQDPQYNEQFF
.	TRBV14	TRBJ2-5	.	TGTGCCAGCAGCCAGAACAGGGGAGGAGAGACCCAGTACTTC	CASSQNRGGETQYF
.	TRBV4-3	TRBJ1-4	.	TGCGCCAGCAGCCAAGAGGGAGGTGGGGGATCGTTCGCAACTAATGAAAAACTGTTTTTT	CASSQEGGGGSFATNEKLFF
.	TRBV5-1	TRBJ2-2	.	TGCGCCAGCATGTGGGGGATCAACACCGGGGAGCTGTTTTTT	CASMWGINTGELFF
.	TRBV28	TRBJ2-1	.	TGTGCCAGCACCTCCGCGGGACATTCCTACAATGAGCAGTTCTTC	CASTSAGHSYNEQFF
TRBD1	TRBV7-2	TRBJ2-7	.	TGTGCCAGCAGCTTAGGAGGACAGGTGCTGTTC	CASSLGGQVLF
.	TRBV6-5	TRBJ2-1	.	TGTGCCAGCAGTTATTCACCGGGACCTTGGAGTGAGCAGTTCTTC	CASSYSPGPWSEQFF
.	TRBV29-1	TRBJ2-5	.	TGCAGCGCTACCGGGATCTGGGAGACCCAGTACTTC	CSATGIWETQYF
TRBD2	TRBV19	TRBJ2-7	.	TGTGCCAGTAGTCCAAACGGAGCTAGCGGGCTCTACGAGCAGTACTTC	CASSPNGASGLYEQYF
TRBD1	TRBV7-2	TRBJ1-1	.	TGTGCCAGCAGCTGGGGACAGCCCACTGAAGCTTTCTTT	CASSWGQPTEAFF
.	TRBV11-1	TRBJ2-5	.	TGTGCCAGCAGCTCAGAGGGAGAGACCCAGTACTTC	CASSSEGETQYF
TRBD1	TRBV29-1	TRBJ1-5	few	TGCAGCGTTGGAACAGGGGGCAATCAGCCCCAGCATTTT	CSVGTGGNQPQHF
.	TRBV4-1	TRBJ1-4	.	TGCGCCAGCAGTCTCACGCTTGGTGAAAAACTGTTTTTT	CASSLTLGEKLFF
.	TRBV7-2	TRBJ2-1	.	TGTGCCAGCAGCTTAACTCCTCAGGAGATCAATGAGCAGTTCTTC	CASSLTPQEINEQFF
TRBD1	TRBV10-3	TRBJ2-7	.	TGTGCCAACAGCCGGGACAGCTCCTACGAGCAGTACTTC	CANSRDSSYEQYF
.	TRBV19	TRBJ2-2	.	TGTGCCAGTAGTATGGGGCGTTACACCGGGGAGCTGTTTTTT	CASSMGRYTGELFF
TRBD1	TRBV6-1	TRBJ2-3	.	TGTGCCAGCAGTGATTGGGACAGGGGCGCAGATACGCAGTATTTT	CASSDWDRGADTQYF
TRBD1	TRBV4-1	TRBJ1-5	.	TGCGCCAGCAGCTCCGGACAGGGGAACCCAAATCAGCCCCAGCATTTT	CASSSGQGNPNQPQHF
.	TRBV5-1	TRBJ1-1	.	TGCGCCAGCAGCTTAGGGCAAGGGCGGACTGAAGCTTTCTTT	CASSLGQGRTEAFF
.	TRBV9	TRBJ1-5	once	TGTGCCAGCAGCATCGGGGGGAACAATCAGCCCCAGCATTTT	CASSIGGNNQPQHF
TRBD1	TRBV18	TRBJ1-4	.	TGTGCCAGCTCTCTACAGGGGCCAACTAATGAAAAACTGTTTTTT	CASSLQGPTNEKLFF